Following are 5 T cell receptor beta chains from one sample sequenced in a study of OX40 agonist ivuxolimab in advanced cancers. Libraries were prepared by immunoSEQ multiplex PCR; TCRdb keeps only in-frame clonotypes and omits some of them. The repertoire holds over 85,000 clones, about 91% seen once, with roughly 0.33% in the top ten. This specimen was CD4+ or CD8+ T cells sorted from blood, taken in a trial of the OX40 agonist ivuxolimab. The receptor source for this set is an adult with an advanced solid tumor such as melanoma, head and neck, liver or kidney cancer.

The chain joins TRBV10-2 to TRBJ1-3; a possible D gene is TRBD1 (6 bases). CDR1 WSHSY and CDR2 SAAADI come from the germline V gene. The length of the CDR3 is 15 residues. The V end lost 5 bases, the J end lost 0 bases, and 11 bases lay between the germline ends. The CDR3 sequence is CASSWDTSSGNTIYF. CDR3 coding DNA: TGCGCCAGCAGTTGGGACACAAGCTCTGGAAACACCATATATTTT.

The rearrangement links TRBV7-6 to TRBJ2-3; D not certain. Deletions cut 0 bases from V and 4 bases from J, with 14 bases between. The CDR3 sequence is 16 residues long. Germline V gives CDR1 SGHVS, CDR2 FNYEAQ. CDR3 bases: TGTGCCAGCAGCTTAGCGGGCGTGACTTCTTCAGATACGCAGTATTTT. It specifies CASSLAGVTSSDTQYF.

V is TRBV7-9 and J is TRBJ2-3, with no clear D. The CDR3 sequence is 13 residues long. Germline V gene lookup returns CDR1 SEHNR and CDR2 FQNEAQ (reference sequence). V was clipped by 5 bases and J by 0 bases, with 6 bases between them. In DNA, the CDR3 is TGTGCCAGCAGCCCACTAAGCACAGATACGCAGTATTTT. Translating gives CASSPLSTDTQYF.

This chain connects TRBV7-2 to TRBJ2-1, with D possibly being TRBD2 (6 bases). The length of the CDR3 is 15 residues. From germline, CDR1 is SGHTA and CDR2 FQGNSA. V was pared by 1 base and J by 2 bases, with 9 bases between. The DNA of the CDR3 is TGTGCCAGCAGCTTAGTGGGGGGTGCCTACAATGAGCAGTTCTTC. Translated, it gives CASSLVGGAYNEQFF. The full variable domain, its missing parts supplied by reference TRBV7-2 and TRBJ2-1, is GAGVSQSPSNKVTEKGKDVELRCDPISGHTALYWYRQSLGQGLEFLIYFQGNSAPDKSGLPSDRFSAERTGGSVSTLTIQRTQQEDSAVYLCASSLVGGAYNEQFFGPGTRLTVL.

V usage is TRBV5-1 and J usage is TRBJ2-2, with 8 bases aligning to TRBD1. Germline lookup yields CDR1 SGHRS and CDR2 YFSETQ. V was clipped by 4 bases and J by 4 bases; unmatched bases: 3. CDR3 length: 14 residues. In DNA, the CDR3 is TGCGCCAGCAGCCCGGACAGGGCCACCGGGGAGCTGTTTTTT. The encoded protein is CASSPDRATGELFF.